Presented here are 13 T cell receptor beta chains from one specimen sequenced in a study of shared clonotypes between healthy human individuals. Measured with immunoSEQ multiplex PCR; TCRdb has only the in-frame clones, and not every one. The data contain 2.5 million or so clones, around nine tenths of them singletons. Sequenced: naive CD4+ T cells sorted from blood. As to subset: CD45RA+ positively selected. These receptors all stem from a man between 18 and 29 years old in good health.

The V and J genes are TRBV11-2 and TRBJ2-3; a weak D match, TRBD2 (6 bases). Trimming took 5 bases from V and 0 from J, leaving 15 bases between them. CDR1 is SGHAT and CDR2 is FQNNGV in the germline V gene. CDR3 length: 16 residues. CDR3 DNA: TGTGCCAGCAGCCTCCCGCCGGGGGTTAGCACAGATACGCAGTATTTT. Translating gives CASSLPPGVSTDTQYF.

The gene calls are TRBV2 and TRBJ2-4; either TRBD1 or TRBD2 may fit D (5 bases each). This CDR3 comprises 13 residues. Germline CDR1 reads SNHLY; CDR2 reads FYNNEI. CDR3 nucleotides: TGTGCGGTCTGGATGGGGGTGGTGGGCATTCAGTACTTC. The encoded protein is CAVWMGVVGIQYF. The whole variable domain, filled in from reference TRBV2 and TRBJ2-4, reads EPEVTQTPSHQVTQMGQEVILRCVPISNHLYFYWYRQILGQKVEFLVSFYNNEISEKSEIFDDQFSVERPDGSNFTLKIRSTKLEDSAMYFCAVWMGVVGIQYFGAGTRLSVL.

The chain recombines TRBV28 with TRBJ2-6; TRBD1 matches at 8 bases. CDR3 size: 18 residues. J gave up 0 bases and V 7 bases, and 11 bases lay outside the gene matches. Germline-derived CDR1 and CDR2 are MDHEN and SYDVKM. The CDR3 DNA follows: TGTGCCAGCACCCATCCGGGACAGGTCCTCTCTGGGGCCAACGTCCTGACTTTC. Translating gives CASTHPGQVLSGANVLTF.

This clone was observed once. This chain uses TRBV2 with TRBJ2-1; either TRBD1 or TRBD2 may fit D (7 bases each). Germline V gene sequence: CDR1 SNHLY, CDR2 FYNNEI. The CDR3 has 12 amino acids. Trimming removed 6 bases at V and 15 bases at J, with 18 bases between. CDR3 in amino acids: CASRETGREGFF. CDR3 coding DNA: TGTGCCAGCAGGGAGACAGGGAGGGAAGGGTTCTTC.

The chain carries TRBV11-2 and TRBJ1-6; 9 nucleotides match TRBD1. CDR1 is SGHAT and CDR2 is FQNNGV in the germline V gene. J gave up 9 bases and V 0 bases, and 9 bases lay outside the gene matches. This CDR3 has 17 amino acids. The CDR3 nucleotides read TGTGCCAGCAGCTTAGATCCGCCGGACAGGGGAAGTTCACCCCTCCACTTT. This translates into CASSLDPPDRGSSPLHF.

The chain recombines TRBV28 with TRBJ2-7; D not certain. CDR3 size: 12 residues. Trimming cost V 10 bases and J 0 bases, with 10 bases left between them. In germline, CDR1 is MDHEN, CDR2 SYDVKM. CDR3 loop: CATRRSSYEQYF. CDR3 nucleotides: TGTGCCACCAGGCGATCCTCCTACGAGCAGTACTTC.

The gene calls are TRBV6-6 and TRBJ2-4; D remains unclear. The CDR3 sequence is 16 residues long. Germline CDR1 is MNHNY and CDR2 is SVGAGI (reference sequence). V was clipped by 5 bases and J by 2 bases, with 16 bases between them. CDR3 nucleotides: TGTGCCAGCAGTGTTACCCCTGGAGTTTCCAAAAACATTCAGTACTTC. This sequence encodes CASSVTPGVSKNIQYF.

The chain uses TRBV19 and TRBJ1-6; D is undetermined. There are 13 residues in the CDR3. The germline V gene encodes CDR1 LNHDA and CDR2 SQIVND (reference sequence). V gave up 6 bases and J gave up 6 bases, with 9 bases separating them. The CDR3 nucleotides read TGTGCCAGTAGCCACCCTACTAATTCACCCCTCCACTTT. Its protein product is CASSHPTNSPLHF.

For this clone: Other DNA sequences in this sample translate to the same CDR3. The rearrangement joins TRBV5-1 to TRBJ1-6; 8 bases fit TRBD1. Germline trimming cut 3 bases from V and 7 bases from J; bases unmatched to any gene: 6. The CDR3 extends over 15 amino acids. From germline, CDR1 is SGHRS and CDR2 YFSETQ. CDR3 amino acids: CASSSGQGKNSPLHF. The CDR3 DNA is TGCGCCAGCAGCTCTGGACAGGGCAAGAATTCACCCCTCCACTTT.

J is TRBJ2-5 and V is TRBV10-3; D is uncertain. This CDR3 has 10 amino acids. V lost 11 bases to trimming and J lost 5 bases, with 9 bases between them. Germline CDR1 reads ENHRY; CDR2 reads SYGVKD. This chain's CDR3 is CAAGRETQYF. The CDR3 bases are TGTGCCGCCGGTAGGGAGACCCAGTACTTC.

This clone was recorded a few times. This chain connects TRBV10-3 to TRBJ1-6; D is unclear. The germline V and J ends were trimmed by 0 bases and 9 bases, with 12 bases remaining between them. Germline assignment: CDR1 ENHRY and CDR2 SYGVKD. This CDR3 has 15 amino acids. The CDR3 here is CAISESPMEASPLHF. CDR3 in DNA: TGTGCCATCAGTGAGTCCCCCATGGAGGCTTCACCCCTCCACTTT.

This chain connects TRBV5-4 to TRBJ1-2; D is unclear. V was shortened by 4 bases and J by 8 bases, with 15 bases between the two germline ends. There are 13 residues in the CDR3. Germline-derived CDR1 and CDR2 are SGHNT and YYREEE (reference sequence). CDR3 protein: CASSEQSGGGYTF. The CDR3, as DNA: TGTGCCAGCAGCGAGCAATCGGGAGGCGGCTACACCTTC.

This chain connects TRBV27 to TRBJ2-3; D may be TRBD1 or TRBD2 (5 bases each). Germline CDR1 reads MNHEY; CDR2 reads SMNVEV (reference sequence). This CDR3 spans 14 amino acids. V gave up 6 bases and J gave up 0 bases, with 10 bases separating them. In nucleotides, the CDR3 is TGTGCCAGCAGAGCCTGGGACAGCACAGATACGCAGTATTTT. Protein product: CASRAWDSTDTQYF.